This T cell receptor (beta chain) is drawn from a study of Graves' ophthalmopathy and Graves' hyperthyroidism (dated by TCRdb to the late 2010s). A note on the overall study: Peripheral blood was collected at initial diagnosis, before any treatment. In about 6 hyperthyroidism patients, T-cell repertoires of thyroid tissue and blood were compared. After sampling, hyperthyroidism patients received methimazole starting at 30 mg daily, and ophthalmopathy patients received high-dose intravenous methylprednisolone. In total, 135 blood samples were TCR-sequenced: fewer than 50 ophthalmopathy, approximately 80 hyperthyroidism and some 17 hyperthyroidism-to-ophthalmopathy patients. The study used signatures of the TCR beta repertoire to tell Graves' ophthalmopathy apart from Graves' hyperthyroidism and to predict which patients would progress to ophthalmopathy. The independent validation cohort included roughly 19 hyperthyroidism patients plus 17 patients who later progressed from hyperthyroidism to ophthalmopathy. For training and testing, the roughly 97 patients in the discovery cohort were randomly divided in a 7:3 ratio. To explore V-J signatures distinguishing ophthalmopathy from hyperthyroidism, a discovery set of more than 95 patients (about 44 ophthalmopathy, around 55 stable hyperthyroidism) was enrolled.

Study-level results and caveats: Sample size was not statistically predetermined, and group allocation was not concealed from the investigators. In validation, the model predicted ophthalmopathy progression with less than 71% sensitivity and less than 80% specificity; 12 predicted patients were CT-confirmed with GO in a median of about 7.1 months. Ophthalmopathy was separated from stable hyperthyroidism by the 13-signature model with about 88% sensitivity and around 81% specificity in cross-validation and with 80%/75% in the test set. Most expanded thyroid clonotypes with a frequency above 0.001 also appeared in blood, which suggests that blood repertoires may reflect the immune response in the thyroid.

Germline trimming: 2 bases from V, 1 base from J; junction bases outside gene matches: 8. CDR1 and CDR2 are read off the germline V gene as SNHLY and FYNNEI. From its cysteine to its phenylalanine, the CDR3 spans 17 amino acids. Only the CDR3 portion is preserved as DNA: 51 bases, with reading frame beginning at the first base. Stable hyperthyroidism was defined as no progression to ophthalmopathy within 18 months of follow-up. The hyperthyroidism patients were 18 to 65 years old and newly diagnosed, with a disease duration of less than 2 months. Patients were excluded if they had other autoimmune diseases, uncontrolled infections, pregnancy or lactation. Clinical symptoms, serum thyroxine, TRAb, thyroid ultrasound and orbital computed tomography formed the basis of the diagnosis. Using Ficoll-Paque density gradient centrifugation, PBMCs were isolated from about 9.4 ml of fresh peripheral blood. Total RNA was extracted with Trizol reagent and quality-checked on an Agilent 2100 Bioanalyzer.

Many counts were recorded for this clonotype. The clone's antigen remains unknown. The input lacks base qualities; no much larger clone sits a single base away. For repertoire sequencing, the TCR beta CDR3 regions were amplified from RNA transcripts. The first round was an RT-PCR using HTBI primers with the Qiagen OneStep RT-PCR kit, and this first round was followed by a second-round multiplex PCR, then size selection and purification. Libraries were sequenced paired-end with 100 bp reads on an Illumina HiSeq2000. The paper's processing steps were these. SOAPnuke was used for read processing, and reads with adapters, uncalled bases, a mean Phred below 15, or no exact constant-primer or identifier match were discarded. High-quality paired reads were merged with COPE v1.2.5. Unique nucleotide sequences were defined as clonotypes and aligned to IMGT TRB V, D and J references using MiTCR v1.1. Only V-J combinations with frequency above 0.0001 were analysed, covering around 99% of repertoires. For each V-J combination, a TCR clonal expansion and chaos score was defined as F50 clonal expansion divided by the chaos observed in the TCRdist matrix. Welch's t-statistics and random forest were used to narrow the features down to about a dozen V-J combinations, which were then fed into a naive Bayes classifier. Thyroid-blood repertoire similarity was quantified with the Morisita-Horn index. TCRdb cleaned the public reads at Q25 with fastp, built clones with MiXCR and kept in-frame beta chains. Rows with a matching CDR3 protein are joined into one entry that keeps the most common DNA and genes. The V and J calls follow TCRdb's processing rather than the paper's. The sample has 400,000 to 450,000 distinct CDR3 sequences on record, around 20% of them singletons. The ten largest clones add up to under 3.5% of the sample.

Input material: peripheral blood. The TCR originated in a woman in her late teens or twenties with stable Graves' hyperthyroidism. Donor details come from another sample of the same person, matched by shared clones. The chain is made from TRBV2 and TRBJ2-4, and 7 junction bases match TRBD2. The CDR3 region reads CASSEIGRAAAKNIQYF. The nucleotide sequence reads TGTGCCAGCAGTGAAATAGGGAGGGCTGCGGCCAAAAACATTCAGTACTTC.